What follows are 21 T cell receptor beta chains derived from one specimen sequenced in a study of human T cells and chemical hapten exposure. One entry per CDR3 protein, called by TCRdb with MiXCR from the RACE reads. Found here are about 34,000 distinct CDR3 sequences, 5.5% of them singletons; the top ten hold roughly 12%. Described time point: healthy volunteer bleed at 6 weeks. Before extraction, the whole blood was not fractionated, and total RNA was taken from it. Input material: whole blood. The receptor set was obtained from a human donor in good health. Some clones in this sample may be carry-over from other donors' samples.

This clonotype was detected ten times or more. The chain joins TRBV28 to TRBJ1-1, with D perhaps TRBD1 (5 bases). Trimming removed 3 bases from V and 8 bases from J, with 10 bases in between. The CDR3 contains 12 residues. Germline lookup yields CDR1 MDHEN and CDR2 SYDVKM. CDR3 loop: CASSFQGSEAFF. The CDR3 DNA reads as TGTGCCAGCAGTTTCCAGGGATCCGAAGCTTTCTTT.

Ten or more counts support this clonotype. J is TRBJ2-5 and V is TRBV6-2 or TRBV6-3, with 7 nucleotides matching TRBD2. CDR1 is MNHEY and CDR2 is SVGEGT in the germline V gene. This CDR3 spans 15 amino acids. Trimming cost V 5 bases and J 1 base; bases outside gene matches: 7. CDR3 protein: CASSPGQRGQETQYF. The CDR3 DNA reads TGTGCCAGCAGTCCTGGCCAGCGGGGCCAAGAGACCCAGTACTTC.

This clonotype was seen many times. A junction end diverges from the germline sequence, so it may reflect a read error. The rearrangement links TRBV12-3 or TRBV12-4 to TRBJ2-5; 15 bases match TRBD2. This CDR3 region has 18 residues. The CDR3 region is CASSFGTSGRTLQGTQYF. As DNA, the CDR3 is TGTGCCAGCAGTTTCGGGACTAGCGGGAGGACCCTCCAAGGGACCCAGTACTTC.

V and J are TRBV20-1 and TRBJ2-2; a weak D match, TRBD2 (5 bases). V lost 5 bases, J lost 3 bases, and 10 bases lay in between. The CDR3 has 13 residues. Germline values: CDR1 DFQATT, CDR2 SNEGSKA (reference sequence). The CDR3 reads CSAGRIDTGELFF. The CDR3 DNA reads as TGCAGTGCTGGGAGAATCGACACCGGGGAGCTGTTTTTT.

This clonotype has at least ten counts. J is TRBJ1-3 and V is TRBV4-3; D is unresolved. CDR3 size: 18 residues. Germline V gene sequence: CDR1 LGHNA, CDR2 YSLEER. V lost 0 bases and J lost 0, with 15 bases in between. CDR3 nucleotides: TGCGCCAGCAGCCAAGATGCCGGATGGCAGCCCTCTGGAAACACCATATATTTT. This codes for CASSQDAGWQPSGNTIYF.

This clonotype was observed at least ten times. The chain couples TRBV29-1 to TRBJ2-3; D is possibly TRBD1 or TRBD2 (6 bases each). From germline, CDR1 is SQVTM and CDR2 ANQGSEA. Trimming took 6 bases from V and 6 from J, leaving 16 bases between them. There are 13 residues in the CDR3. The CDR3 loop reads CSVRWGASDTQYF. The CDR3 DNA reads as TGCAGCGTCAGGTGGGGGGCTTCCGATACGCAGTATTTT.

This clonotype was detected a few times. V usage is TRBV12-3 or TRBV12-4 and J usage is TRBJ1-5; maybe TRBD1 (5 bases). Trimming removed 2 bases from V and 2 bases from J, with 10 bases in between. The length of the CDR3 is 15 residues. The CDR3 nucleotides read TGTGCCAGCAGTTTACAGGGTCTGGGCAATCAGCCCCAGCATTTT. Its protein product is CASSLQGLGNQPQHF.

This clonotype was seen at least ten times. The V call is TRBV7-2, the J call TRBJ1-2; D remains unclear. Germline V gene sequence: CDR1 SGHTA, CDR2 FQGNSA. Between the trimmed V and J ends, which lost 5 bases and 7 bases, there was a span of 11 bases. This CDR3 comprises 12 residues. The DNA of the CDR3 is TGTGCCAGCAGCCCGGAATACCGTGGCTACACCTTC. The encoded protein is CASSPEYRGYTF.

In its sample, this clonotype was seen many times. The V and J genes are TRBV15 and TRBJ1-2; possible D gene TRBD1, 5 bases. The CDR3 contains 14 residues. V was shortened by 0 bases and J by 8 bases, with 13 bases between the two germline ends. Per the germline V gene, CDR1 is LNHNV and CDR2 is YYDKDF (reference sequence). In DNA, the CDR3 is TGTGCCACCAGCAGAGACAGGGCAATCGGCGGCTACACCTTC. Translating it yields CATSRDRAIGGYTF.

In this sample, this clonotype turned up many times. CDR3 DNA: TGTGCCACCAGCAGAGCCAGTAGTATGGGACAAACGCAGTATTTT. This codes for CATSRASSMGQTQYF. V gene TRBV15 combines with J gene TRBJ2-3, with D possibly matching TRBD1 (6 bases). Trimming took off 1 base at V and 9 bases at J, with 17 bases between the two ends. Germline-derived CDR1 and CDR2 are LNHNV and YYDKDF (reference sequence). The CDR3 covers 15 residues.

This clonotype was recorded many times. The chain carries TRBV6-6 and TRBJ2-4; D not resolved. The germline gives CDR1 MNHNY, CDR2 SVGAGI (reference sequence). V was clipped by 6 bases and J by 2 bases, with 8 bases between them. CDR3 length: 13 amino acids. Here the CDR3 DNA reads TGTGCCAGCAGCCGTGGGACCAAAAACATTCAGTACTTC. Translating gives CASSRGTKNIQYF.

This clonotype was detected many times. This chain uses TRBV3-1 with TRBJ1-5; D remains ambiguous. Looked up from germline, CDR1 is LGHDT and CDR2 is YNNKEL (reference sequence). The CDR3 runs to 13 residues. With 0 bases removed from V and 9 bases from J, the gap between germline ends came to 9 bases. CDR3 in DNA: TGTGCCAGCAGCCAAGATCGATCCTTGCCCCAGCATTTT. Its translation: CASSQDRSLPQHF.

This clonotype occurred a few times. The V and J genes are TRBV21-1 and TRBJ2-7; the table calls TRBD2, which could not be checked here. TRBV21-1 corresponds to a pseudogene. This CDR3 region has 12 residues. CDR3 sequence: CPIVPDPYEQYF. As DNA, the CDR3 is TGTCCAATAGTCCCGGACCCCTACGAGCAGTACTTC.

This clonotype was found many times. The V call is TRBV10-3, the J call TRBJ2-7; 9 bases line up with TRBD1. The CDR3 contains 14 residues. Trimming cost V 5 bases and J 2 bases; bases outside gene matches: 4. The V gene's germline CDR1 is ENHRY and CDR2 SYGVKD. The DNA of the CDR3 is TGTGCCATCAGTCAGGGACAGGGCCCCTACGAGCAGTACTTC. It translates to CAISQGQGPYEQYF.

In this sample, this clonotype turned up many times. The CDR3 DNA is TGTGCCAGCAAAGAGGGCTTGAGTCAGCCCCAGCATTTT. Protein: CASKEGLSQPQHF. This chain joins TRBV2 and TRBJ1-5, with D unclear. The CDR3 extends over 13 amino acids. Germline V gives CDR1 SNHLY, CDR2 FYNNEI. Deletions cut 7 bases from V and 6 bases from J, with 13 bases between.

The rearrangement uses TRBV10-1 and TRBJ1-2; 11 nucleotides match TRBD1. After removal of 4 bases from V and 3 bases from J, the junction contained 10 bases not matched to a gene. Germline V CDR1 and CDR2: WNHNN, SYGVQD (reference sequence). The CDR3 sequence is 17 residues long. CDR3 amino acids: CASSGRDRGSLHYGYTF. DNA of the CDR3: TGCGCCAGCAGTGGGAGGGACAGGGGGTCTCTCCACTATGGCTACACCTTC.

This clonotype was recorded at least ten times. This CDR3 is CSARFVSGALEAFF. CDR3 sequence (DNA): TGCAGTGCCAGATTCGTGTCGGGGGCCTTAGAAGCTTTCTTT. The J gene is TRBJ1-1, the V gene TRBV20-1; D might be TRBD1 (6 bases). Germline V gene sequence: CDR1 DFQATT, CDR2 SNEGSKA (reference sequence). The CDR3 totals 14 residues. The germline V and J ends were trimmed by 6 bases and 8 bases, with 22 bases remaining between them.

With regard to this clonotype: A single base separates this from a much larger clone, so it may be a read error. The chain links TRBV5-1 to TRBJ1-1; the match to TRBD1 covers 7 bases. Germline V gene lookup returns CDR1 SGHRS and CDR2 YFSETQ. The CDR3 contains 12 residues. The CDR3 reads CVSRPDRLGAFF. The CDR3 nucleotides are TGCGTCAGCAGACCGGACAGGTTAGGAGCTTTCTTT.

This clonotype occurred many times. CDR3 DNA sequence: TGCAGTGCTAGGGAGACTTGGGGATTGAACACTGAAGCTTTCTTT. Its translation is CSARETWGLNTEAFF. The genes are TRBV20-1 and TRBJ1-1, with D hard to call. Trimming took off 3 bases at V and 0 bases at J, with 14 bases between the two ends. The CDR3 is 15 residues long. From germline, CDR1 is DFQATT and CDR2 SNEGSKA (reference sequence).

This clonotype was seen ten or more times. The chain combines TRBV18 with TRBJ1-1; 8 nucleotides align to TRBD1. After removal of 4 bases from V and 1 base from J, the junction contained 2 bases not matched to a gene. Looked up from germline, CDR1 is KGHSH and CDR2 is LQKENI. The CDR3 has 14 residues. CDR3 DNA: TGTGCCAGCTCACTAGGACAGGGGAACACTGAAGCTTTCTTT. The encoded protein is CASSLGQGNTEAFF.

This clonotype was recorded at least ten times. This sequence joins TRBV2 and TRBJ2-7; D possibly matches TRBD1 or TRBD2 (5 bases each). CDR3 length: 14 amino acids. CDR1 and CDR2 (germline): SNHLY, FYNNEI. Trimming pared 7 bases from V and 6 bases from J, leaving 19 bases between. DNA of the CDR3: TGTGCCAGCACGAGGGACCCCGGAGCTCCCGAGCAGTACTTC. This codes for CASTRDPGAPEQYF.